This T cell receptor (beta chain) was sequenced for a study of follicular helper T cells after annual influenza vaccination. Regarding time point: 2014-2015 season, pre-vaccination. ICOS+CD38+ and ICOS-CD38- fractions were sorted from non-naive CD4+CXCR5+PD-1+ cells. The data were produced by immunoSEQ multiplex PCR, yet TCRdb's version contains in-frame clones alone and is incomplete. This sample has some 30,000 clones, with 80% to 90% found just once. Trimming at V came to 5 bases and at J to 2 bases, leaving 5 bases not matched to a gene. CDR1 and CDR2 from the germline V gene are SGHRS and YFSETQ. The CDR3 has 15 amino acids. Notes on this clone: Its antigen is not identified.

Findings of the study overall: ICOS-CD38- cTfh most often held earlier Day 7 ICOS+CD38+ clones. Only about 10-22% of analyzed cells yielded productive TCRB sequences.

The sample consisted of CXCR5+ CD38- circulating T follicular helper cells from blood, taken on the day of influenza vaccination. Subset given: circulating Tfh, non-naive CD4+CXCR5+PD-1+ (ICOS+CD38+ or ICOS-CD38-). The chain carries TRBV5-1 and TRBJ2-3; 10 bases are shared with TRBD2. The clonotype was recovered from an adult who received the influenza vaccine. The CDR3 sequence: CASSWSGGATDTQYF. The CDR3 coding sequence is TGCGCCAGCAGTTGGAGCGGGGGGGCCACAGATACGCAGTATTTT. The full variable domain, completed using reference TRBV5-1 and TRBJ2-3, is KAGVTQTPRYLIKTRGQQVTLSCSPISGHRSVSWYQQTPGQGLQFLFEYFSETQRNKGNFPGRFSGRQFSNSRSEMNVSTLELGDSALYLCASSWSGGATDTQYFGPGTRLTVL.